The clone carrying this TCR beta chain was seen only a few times. Its target is unknown. Reverse transcription of all isolated RNA meant that expressed TCRB transcripts were sequenced. Sequencing was performed with immunoSEQ multiplex PCR; in TCRdb, only in-frame clones are kept and a portion is missing. This sample has 50,000 or so clones, with less than 55% found just once. These data belong to a study of beta chain features in type 1 diabetes. Study-wide findings and caveats: Across all four CD4+ subsets, people with type 1 diabetes showed modestly shorter TCRB CDR3s.

The sequenced material came from Tregs from blood. This sequence originates from a man aged 25 to 40 with type 1 diabetes.

The CDR3 sequence is CAISDGAGNNEQFF. The CDR3 DNA reads as TGTGCCATCAGTGACGGAGCGGGGAACAATGAGCAGTTCTTC. This rearrangement joins TRBV10-3 to TRBJ2-1; the match to TRBD2 covers 7 bases. Losses at the gene ends were 3 bases for V and 5 bases for J; bases not matched to a gene: 4. CDR1 and CDR2 from the germline V gene are ENHRY and SYGVKD. The CDR3 has 14 amino acids.